A single sample gave rise to the 23 T cell receptor beta chains below, sequenced in a study of blood T cell repertoires in COVID-19. Profiling relied on immunoSEQ multiplex PCR, and the TCRdb table lists in-frame clones only, not all of them. This sample carries about 15,000 clones, about four fifths of them seen once, and the ten largest clones take approximately 14%. The sequenced material came from peripheral blood. These receptors all stem from a man in his sixties with acute or convalescent COVID-19.

The chain carries TRBV24-1 and TRBJ2-1, with TRBD1 matching over 9 bases. V was pared by 5 bases and J by 0 bases, with 4 bases of the junction left unmatched. Germline loops: CDR1 KGHDR, CDR2 SFDVKD. This CDR3 has 16 amino acids. This CDR3 is CATSGPGQGSYNEQFF. CDR3 in DNA: TGTGCCACCAGTGGGCCGGGACAGGGCTCCTACAATGAGCAGTTCTTC.

On this clone itself: One junction end does not reproduce the germline sequence, and a read error may be involved. The rearrangement joins TRBV19 to TRBJ1-2, with 7 positions matching TRBD1. Germline CDR1 is LNHDA and CDR2 is SQIVND (reference sequence). CDR3 size: 13 residues. CDR3 DNA: TGTGCCAGTAGTGCCCAGGGACAGCTCTCCGGCCACTTC. The encoded protein is CASSAQGQLSGHF.

The table lists this clone with a count of one. CDR3 in DNA: TGTGCCAGCAGCTTGATCGAACAGGGTTTCGGCGAGCAGTACTTC. As protein: CASSLIEQGFGEQYF. The chain is built from TRBV7-6 and TRBJ2-7; weak D call: TRBD1 (6 bases). This CDR3 has 15 residues. V was cut by 3 bases and J by 6 bases, with 18 bases left in between. Germline V CDR1 and CDR2: SGHVS, FNYEAQ.

The DNA of the CDR3 is TGTGCCAGCAGCGTAAAGGGGAATTCACCCCTCCACTTT. Amino acids: CASSVKGNSPLHF. The chain links TRBV7-3 to TRBJ1-6, with D maybe TRBD1 (5 bases). The germline V gene has CDR1 SGHTA and CDR2 FQGTGA. This CDR3 is 13 amino acids long. V was cut by 5 bases and J by 7 bases, with 9 bases left in between.

V is TRBV20-1 and J is TRBJ2-7, with D maybe TRBD1 (5 bases). V lost 3 bases, J lost 3 bases, and 12 bases lay in between. From germline, CDR1 is DFQATT and CDR2 SNEGSKA (reference sequence). CDR3 size: 13 residues. The CDR3 spells CSASPGFGYEQYF. The CDR3 nucleotides read TGCAGTGCTAGTCCAGGGTTCGGCTACGAGCAGTACTTC.

CDR3 bases: TGTGCCAGAAGCTTGGCTAGCGGGGGGGCCTACAATGAGCAGTTCTTC. Amino acids: CARSLASGGAYNEQFF. V usage is TRBV5-3 and J usage is TRBJ2-1, with 12 positions matching TRBD2. TRBV5-3 is an open reading frame, and its role is uncertain. The CDR3 consists of 16 residues. V lost 0 bases to trimming and J lost 2 bases; unmatched junction nucleotides: 0.

This clone was counted a few times. The V gene is TRBV7-9, the J gene TRBJ1-5; D possibly corresponds to TRBD1 (5 bases). V lost 4 bases, J lost 7 bases, and 14 bases lay in between. Germline V gene data show CDR1 as SEHNR and CDR2 as FQNEAQ (reference sequence). This CDR3 is built from 14 residues. CDR3 residues: CASSSMDTRQPQHF. Here the CDR3 DNA reads TGTGCCAGCAGCTCAATGGACACCCGACAGCCCCAGCATTTT.

The CDR3 spells CASSLQGVYQETQYF. The CDR3 region has the DNA TGTGCCAGCAGCCTACAAGGAGTATACCAAGAGACCCAGTACTTC. V gene TRBV6-2 or TRBV6-3 combines with J gene TRBJ2-5; D not certain. This CDR3 spans 15 amino acids. Trimming cost V 6 bases and J 0 bases, with 14 bases left between them. CDR1 is MNHEY and CDR2 is SVGEGT in the germline V gene.

In its sample, this clone was seen once. The V and J genes are TRBV30 and TRBJ2-6; D perhaps matches TRBD2 (6 bases). The CDR3 runs 15 residues. V lost 1 base to trimming and J lost 0 bases, with 7 bases between them. Germline V gene data show CDR1 as GTSNPN and CDR2 as SVGIG (reference sequence). CDR3 sequence reads: CAWSAGGSGANVLTF. As DNA, the CDR3 is TGTGCCTGGAGTGCCGGGGGCTCTGGGGCCAACGTCCTGACTTTC.

This sequence joins TRBV20-1 and TRBJ2-1, with 13 nucleotides matching TRBD2. The germline CDR1 and CDR2 sequences are DFQATT and SNEGSKA (reference sequence). The CDR3 extends over 15 amino acids. With 3 bases clipped from V and 8 bases from J, the junction kept 7 bases outside the gene matches. The CDR3 region is CSASATSGRAHEQFF. CDR3 DNA: TGCAGTGCTAGTGCAACTAGCGGGAGGGCGCATGAGCAGTTCTTC.

The chain carries TRBV11-3 and TRBJ2-1; D gene uncertain. V was pared by 1 base and J by 13 bases, with 17 bases between. Per the germline V gene, CDR1 is SGHNT and CDR2 is YENEEA. This CDR3 comprises 14 residues. CDR3 sequence: CASSLVSFTAEQFF. The CDR3 DNA sequence: TGTGCCAGCAGCTTAGTGTCATTTACTGCGGAACAGTTCTTC.

The chain carries TRBV18 and TRBJ1-5; 7 bases agree with TRBD1. The CDR3 covers 16 residues. With 3 bases clipped from V and 6 bases from J, the junction kept 11 bases outside the gene matches. Germline V gene data show CDR1 as KGHSH and CDR2 as LQKENI. The CDR3 DNA follows: TGTGCCAGCTCACCGATGGACAGGAGAGGAGGTCAGCCCCAGCATTTT. It yields the protein CASSPMDRRGGQPQHF.

The rearrangement uses TRBV12-3 or TRBV12-4 and TRBJ2-7; 12 positions agree with TRBD2. The trim removed 5 bases at V and 7 bases at J, leaving 3 bases unmatched. The CDR3 runs to 13 residues. The CDR3 region has the DNA TGTGCCAGCAGTCGGACTAGCGGGACAGAGCAGTACTTC. It yields the protein CASSRTSGTEQYF.

The chain is built from TRBV6-2 or TRBV6-3 and TRBJ1-2; a weak D match, TRBD1 (6 bases). The germline CDR1 and CDR2 sequences are MNHEY and SVGEGT. Trimming left V 2 bases short and J 8 bases short, with 18 bases between. The CDR3 is 15 amino acids. Written as DNA, the CDR3 is TGTGCCAGCAGTTACGGGGGCGTCGGCCTAACAGGCTACACCTTC. It specifies CASSYGGVGLTGYTF.

The chain has TRBV19 and TRBJ1-2; a possible D gene is TRBD1 (6 bases). Trimming took off 3 bases at V and 4 bases at J, with 15 bases between the two ends. CDR1 LNHDA and CDR2 SQIVND come from the germline V gene (reference sequence). The CDR3 extends over 15 amino acids. CDR3 DNA: TGTGCCAGTAGTATTTCGGCAGGGGTGGGCTATGGCTACACCTTC. It translates to CASSISAGVGYGYTF.

This sequence joins TRBV5-5 and TRBJ2-1, with 15 bases lining up with TRBD2. After removal of 4 bases from V and 2 bases from J, the junction contained 4 bases not matched to a gene. CDR3 size: 17 residues. Germline V lookup: CDR1 SGHKS, CDR2 YYEKEE (reference sequence). CDR3 loop: CASSTGLAGGPYNEQFF. In DNA, the CDR3 is TGTGCCAGCAGCACCGGACTAGCGGGGGGGCCCTACAATGAGCAGTTCTTC.

The chain joins TRBV5-6 to TRBJ2-2; D unresolved. The germline gives CDR1 SGHDT, CDR2 YYEEEE. CDR3 length: 15 residues. Trimming cost V 4 bases and J 1 base, with 11 bases left between them. CDR3 DNA sequence: TGTGCCAGCAGCCCCGGTCGGAGGAACACCGGGGAGCTGTTTTTT. Protein sequence: CASSPGRRNTGELFF.

The chain has TRBV28 and TRBJ2-7; 8 positions match TRBD1. V trimming: 1 base; J trimming: 0 bases; junction bases outside the gene matches: 5. The germline CDR1 and CDR2 sequences are MDHEN and SYDVKM. This CDR3 spans 16 amino acids. The DNA for the CDR3 is TGTGCCAGCAGTTTATTAGGACAGGGAACCTCCTACGAGCAGTACTTC. Its translation: CASSLLGQGTSYEQYF. The full variable domain, with the rest looked up from reference TRBV28 and TRBJ2-7, is DVKVTQSSRYLVKRTGEKVFLECVQDMDHENMFWYRQDPGLGLRLIYFSYDVKMKEKGDIPEGYSVSREKKERFSLILESASTNQTSMYLCASSLLGQGTSYEQYFGPGTRLTVT.

The chain uses TRBV24-1 and TRBJ2-1, with 8 nucleotides matching TRBD2. Germline V gives CDR1 KGHDR, CDR2 SFDVKD. With V trimmed by 7 bases and J by 7 bases, 2 bases remained unmatched. The CDR3 has 12 amino acids. CDR3 coding DNA: TGTGCCACCAGCGGGGGGGGGAATGAGCAGTTCTTC. Encoded protein: CATSGGGNEQFF.

This rearrangement joins TRBV3-1 (or the pseudogene TRBV3-2) to TRBJ1-1; possibly TRBD1 for D (5 bases). V was cut by 0 bases and J by 4 bases, with 21 bases left in between. Germline lookup yields CDR1 LGHDT and CDR2 YNNKEL (reference sequence). The CDR3 runs 18 residues. Here the CDR3 DNA reads TGTGCCAGCAGCCAAGAGATTGGGGCCAAACCAAGGTGCACTGAAGCTTTCTTT. Its protein is CASSQEIGAKPRCTEAFF.

As to this clone: The junction departs from germline at one end; a sequencing error may be responsible. This chain links TRBV4-1 with TRBJ2-1; TRBD2 matches 8 bases. The CDR3 contains 13 residues. Per germline, CDR1 MGHRA and CDR2 YSYEKL. CDR3 sequence: CASSSFDSGIEVF. The CDR3 nucleotides read TGCGCCAGCAGCTCCTTTGATAGCGGGATTGAGGTCTTC.

The chain joins TRBV30 to TRBJ1-1; D might be TRBD1 (6 bases). Deletions cut 5 bases from V and 3 bases from J, with 13 bases between. The CDR3 consists of 13 residues. Per germline, CDR1 GTSNPN and CDR2 SVGIG (reference sequence). This chain's CDR3 is CAWDRRSYTEAFF. DNA of the CDR3: TGTGCCTGGGACAGGAGATCTTACACTGAAGCTTTCTTT.

The CDR3 DNA reads TGTGCCAGCAGTAACAGGGGATTCACCGGGGAGCTGTTTTTT. Protein: CASSNRGFTGELFF. The rearrangement links TRBV27 to TRBJ2-2; 7 bases match TRBD1. The CDR3 has 14 residues. V shed 5 bases, J shed 4 bases, and the junction held 4 bases outside the gene matches. Germline V gene data show CDR1 as MNHEY and CDR2 as SMNVEV (reference sequence).